This TCR beta chain came from a study of blood T cell repertoires in COVID-19 (dated by TCRdb to about 2020). About the full investigation: Collaborator samples came from the United States, Italy and Spain and covered acute and convalescent phases of COVID-19. A freely available public database, intended as a resource for researchers studying the immune response to SARS-CoV-2, is where the repertoires were released. The material from the prospective study consisted of cDNA or gDNA derived from T cells, B-cell-depleted T cells, or PBMCs. HLA class I and class II types, where available, came from metadata supplied by the sample provider rather than from assay-based typing. A de-identified subject ID, COVID-19 status, age in years and sex were almost always included in the sample metadata. Samples came from the ongoing ImmuneRACE study (first 160 participants) plus 1,254 subjects from 6 global collaborators. The dataset comprised deeply sampled blood TCRbeta repertoires from subjects exposed to, actively infected with, or recovered from COVID-19. Study-level results and caveats: How much clinical and demographic metadata was included differed by source and by participant, and the metadata was provided uncurated.

The immunoSEQ Assay, a bias-controlled multiplex PCR, was used to amplify TCRbeta CDR3 regions from genomic DNA. In the paper's pipeline: The number of nucleated cells in each sample was estimated from the amplification of reference gene primers within the assay. To quantify the absolute abundance of each unique TCRbeta CDR3 rearrangement, sequence reads were collapsed and filtered. Productive Simpson clonality was computed per sample as the square root of Simpson's diversity index over productive rearrangements. This is the immuneACCESS table as TCRdb keeps it, with only in-frame sequences that have V and J called. A part of the clones is gone; compared with another copy, unresolved V genes explain less than half, and the rest is unexplained. V and J calls and clone size are those listed in that table; D and trimming were worked out from the DNA. Across this sample there are around 130,000 clones, with more than 75% seen only once. Of the sample, around 4.2% falls within the top ten clones.

The collaborating institutions used their own protocols to collect whole blood in K2EDTA tubes. For TCRbeta analysis, collaborators shipped samples in one of three forms: frozen whole blood, isolated PBMCs, or DNA extracted from either of those sample types. This clone was seen only once. Its recognized antigen is unknown. Base qualities are not recorded, but no much larger clone differs from it by a single base. V loses 4 bases at its end and J loses 4 bases; junction bases beyond the gene matches: 1. CDR1 and CDR2 (SGHTA, FQGNSA) derive from the germline V gene. Spanning cysteine to phenylalanine, the CDR3 consists of 12 amino acids. This entry keeps only the CDR3 DNA: 36 bases, framed from base 1.

The receptor was derived from a man aged 55 to 70 with acute or convalescent COVID-19. Input material: peripheral blood. The V gene is TRBV7-2 and the J gene is TRBJ2-7; 7 bases in the junction line up with TRBD1. The CDR3 protein sequence reads: CASSSQGYEQYF. The sequence in DNA is TGTGCCAGCAGCTCACAGGGGTACGAGCAGTACTTC.